These 29 T cell receptor beta chains share one sample of origin, sequenced in a study of blood T cells in healthy people across ages. Combining a sample-barcoded 5' primer with a J-beta primer mix, a second PCR ran for roughly 7 to 11 cycles. Each CDR3 protein gets one entry after TCRdb re-called the 5' RACE reads with MiXCR. The data contain some 940,000 distinct CDR3 sequences, about 28% of them singletons. These data also featured in a second study, about T cells of mothers and their children.

The sequencing input was blood. The receptor set was obtained from a woman aged 40 to 49 in good health.

In its sample, this clonotype was seen a few times. The V call is TRBV20-1, the J call TRBJ2-5, with TRBD2 as a possible D gene (6 bases). V shed 4 bases and J shed 2 bases, with 11 bases lying between them. Germline V CDR1 and CDR2: DFQATT, SNEGSKA (reference sequence). The CDR3 totals 13 residues. The CDR3 bases are TGCAGTGCTACGAGGGAGGAACAAGAGACCCAGTACTTC. Protein: CSATREEQETQYF.

This clonotype occurred many times. The rearrangement links TRBV3-1 to TRBJ2-7; tentatively, D is TRBD1 (6 bases). The CDR3 extends over 17 amino acids. CDR1 and CDR2 from the germline V gene are LGHDT and YNNKEL (reference sequence). V dropped 0 bases and J dropped 1 base, with 16 bases sitting between them. The CDR3 here is CASSQDWSDSRSYEQYF. CDR3 coding DNA: TGTGCCAGCAGCCAAGATTGGTCGGACAGTCGTTCCTACGAGCAGTACTTC.

This clonotype has only a few counts. The chain has TRBV5-1 and TRBJ2-3; TRBD2 is a possible D gene (6 bases). The V end lost 2 bases, the J end lost 1 base, and 14 bases lay between the germline ends. Germline CDR1 and CDR2: SGHRS and YFSETQ. The length of the CDR3 is 16 residues. CDR3 nucleotides: TGCGCCAGCAGCTTCGCGCTAGCGACGGGCACAGATACGCAGTATTTT. This gives the protein CASSFALATGTDTQYF.

The chain couples TRBV12-3 or TRBV12-4 to TRBJ1-5; 7 bases agree with TRBD1. The CDR3 has 15 residues. Germline trimming cut 1 base from V and 6 bases from J; bases unmatched to any gene: 6. CDR3 nucleotides: TGTGCCAGCAGTTTAGGGGCAGGGGGATCTCAGCCCCAGCATTTT. This translates into CASSLGAGGSQPQHF.

This clonotype was counted a single time. Given a much more abundant clone one base away, this may be a read error. J is TRBJ1-1 and V is TRBV6-6; D remains ambiguous. Looked up from germline, CDR1 is MNHNY and CDR2 is SVGAGI (reference sequence). CDR3 length equals 12 residues. V was pared by 6 bases and J by 1 base, with 6 bases between. The CDR3 loop reads CASREPNTEAFF. Written as DNA, the CDR3 is TGTGCCAGCAGGGAGCCGAACACTGAAGCTTTCTTT.

This clonotype was observed at least ten times. CDR3 region: CASSVGQGNAVEQFF. CDR3 in DNA: TGTGCCAGCAGCGTAGGACAGGGCAATGCTGTTGAGCAGTTCTTC. This rearrangement joins TRBV9 to TRBJ2-1; TRBD1 matches 7 bases. Germline CDR1 SGDLS, CDR2 YYNGEE. This CDR3 spans 15 amino acids. V dropped 0 bases and J dropped 9; count of bases not matched to a gene: 9.

This clonotype appeared many times. The chain recombines TRBV20-1 with TRBJ1-2; D unclear. This CDR3 contains 14 residues. V gave up 0 bases and J gave up 6 bases, with 14 bases separating them. Germline CDR1 is DFQATT and CDR2 is SNEGSKA (reference sequence). The CDR3 region is CSARDPWVGHGYTF. The CDR3, as DNA: TGCAGTGCTAGAGATCCATGGGTGGGCCATGGCTACACCTTC.

This rearrangement joins TRBV5-1 to TRBJ2-1, with 8 bases identical to TRBD1. Germline-derived CDR1 and CDR2 are SGHRS and YFSETQ. The CDR3 covers 15 residues. The V gene end was trimmed by 2 bases and the J gene end by 3 bases; junction bases not matched to a gene: 4. The CDR3 bases are TGCGCCAGCAGCTTACAGGGGGAAAACTACAATGAGCAGTTCTTC. Encoded protein: CASSLQGENYNEQFF.

V gene TRBV20-1 combines with J gene TRBJ1-5, with TRBD1 identical over 12 bases. Germline V gene data show CDR1 as DFQATT and CDR2 as SNEGSKA (reference sequence). The trim removed 5 bases at V and 2 bases at J, leaving 1 base unmatched. CDR3 size: 14 residues. The CDR3: CSAGTGGGNQPQHF. CDR3 nucleotides: TGCAGTGCTGGGACAGGGGGCGGCAATCAGCCCCAGCATTTT.

Here the CDR3 reads CASSLFTPGDPEAFF. The CDR3 DNA follows: TGTGCCAGCAGCTTATTCACTCCCGGCGACCCCGAAGCTTTCTTT. The rearrangement joins TRBV5-6 to TRBJ1-1; unclear D gene. The CDR3 runs 15 residues. Trimming cost V 2 bases and J 8 bases, with 19 bases left between them. Germline CDR1 is SGHDT and CDR2 is YYEEEE.

This clonotype was detected only a few times. A clone one base away is much larger, so this may be a read error. The genes are TRBV7-9 and TRBJ2-5; 9 nucleotides line up with TRBD1. Germline V gene sequence: CDR1 SEHNR, CDR2 FQNEAQ (reference sequence). With 2 bases clipped from V and 5 bases from J, the junction kept 6 bases outside the gene matches. CDR3 length equals 15 residues. The CDR3 DNA follows: TGTGCCAGCAGCTTACCCCCGACAGGGGGGGAGACCCAGTACTTC. This codes for CASSLPPTGGETQYF.

Note on this clonotype: Its ends do not fully match the called genes, so a read error is possible. The V call is TRBV20-1, the J call TRBJ2-3; D is possibly TRBD2 (6 bases). CDR1 is DFQATT and CDR2 is SNEGSKA in the germline V gene (reference sequence). This CDR3 has 12 amino acids. The CDR3 DNA is TGCACCCAACGGGGGAGCACAGATACGCGGTATTTT. The encoded protein is CTQRGSTDTRYF.

The chain is built from TRBV20-1 and TRBJ1-1, with D possibly matching TRBD1 (5 bases). This CDR3 spans 14 amino acids. CDR1 and CDR2 from the germline V gene are DFQATT and SNEGSKA (reference sequence). V was cut by 1 base and J by 0 bases, with 9 bases left in between. The CDR3 bases are TGCAGTGCTAGAGGGGGGGGATTGAACACTGAAGCTTTCTTT. As protein: CSARGGGLNTEAFF.

This clonotype was counted many times. This rearrangement joins TRBV2 to TRBJ2-7; D uncertain. Germline CDR1 and CDR2: SNHLY and FYNNEI. There are 13 residues in the CDR3. Trimming shortened V by 4 bases and J by 6 bases, and 13 bases separated the two germline ends. The CDR3 region has the DNA TGTGCCAGCAGTGTGGGCATAGCCTCCGAGCAGTACTTC. Its protein is CASSVGIASEQYF.

The CDR3 here is CATSSQDGTPGSYEQYF. The CDR3, as DNA: TGTGCCACCAGCTCCCAGGACGGGACTCCAGGCTCCTACGAGCAGTACTTC. The V gene is TRBV15, the J gene TRBJ2-7, with a weak D call TRBD2 (6 bases). V was pared by 5 bases and J by 0 bases, with 20 bases between. Germline CDR1 LNHNV, CDR2 YYDKDF (reference sequence). The CDR3 has 17 amino acids.

Many counts were recorded for this clonotype. CDR3 nucleotides: TGCGCCAGCAGCCAAGATTTGCGGGACAGGGGGCTTCGAAGGCCCTATGGCTACACCTTC. Amino acids: CASSQDLRDRGLRRPYGYTF. The chain is built from TRBV4-1 and TRBJ1-2; 12 bases match TRBD1. This CDR3 has 20 amino acids. V lost 0 bases and J lost 4; bases outside the gene matches: 15. Per germline, CDR1 MGHRA and CDR2 YSYEKL.

This clonotype was picked up a small number of times. The V gene is TRBV12-3 or TRBV12-4, the J gene TRBJ1-2; TRBD1 agrees at 7 bases. The CDR3 is made up of 13 amino acids. V lost 2 bases, J lost 7 bases, and 4 bases stayed unmatched. CDR3 sequence: CASSLSGTVGYTF. The CDR3 DNA sequence: TGTGCCAGCAGTTTATCCGGGACAGTTGGCTACACCTTC.

The chain employs TRBV18 and TRBJ2-5; the match to TRBD1 covers 10 bases. The CDR3 is 16 amino acids. Germline assignment: CDR1 KGHSH and CDR2 LQKENI. After removal of 3 bases from V and 5 bases from J, the junction contained 9 bases not matched to a gene. CDR3 in DNA: TGTGCCAGCTCACCTTCCGGGACAGGGGTACGCGAGACCCAGTACTTC. This gives the protein CASSPSGTGVRETQYF.

The V call is TRBV7-2, the J call TRBJ2-1; 10 bases match TRBD2. Per germline, CDR1 SGHTA and CDR2 FQGNSA. The CDR3 covers 17 residues. V shed 2 bases, J shed 6 bases, and the junction held 10 bases outside the gene matches. CDR3 sequence reads: CASSLWYSGGAGNEQFF. CDR3 nucleotide sequence: TGTGCCAGCAGCTTATGGTACAGCGGGGGGGCGGGCAATGAGCAGTTCTTC.

This clonotype was counted at least ten times. The chain joins TRBV5-1 to TRBJ2-1, with TRBD2 matching over 8 bases. Germline V gene lookup returns CDR1 SGHRS and CDR2 YFSETQ. Trimming cost V 2 bases and J 8 bases; bases outside gene matches: 9. The CDR3 runs 15 residues. The CDR3 nucleotides read TGCGCCAGCAGCTTAACGTTCGGGGGGGGTGATGAGCAGTTCTTC. This codes for CASSLTFGGGDEQFF.

The sample holds a few counts of this clonotype. The V and J genes are TRBV6-2 or TRBV6-3 and TRBJ1-1; D unclear. This CDR3 region has 14 residues. V was cut by 5 bases and J by 0 bases, with 10 bases left in between. CDR1 is MNHEY and CDR2 is SVGEGT in the germline V gene. The CDR3 loop reads CASSHPEVNTEAFF. The CDR3 DNA reads TGTGCCAGCAGTCACCCCGAGGTGAACACTGAAGCTTTCTTT.

The V call is TRBV9, the J call TRBJ2-5; no clear D gene. Germline V CDR1 and CDR2: SGDLS, YYNGEE. This CDR3 contains 15 residues. The V gene lost 1 base and the J gene lost 2 bases, with 12 bases spanning the gap. The CDR3 region has the DNA TGTGCCAGCAGCGTATTAGGGTTCCCGCAAGAGACCCAGTACTTC. Translation: CASSVLGFPQETQYF.

This clonotype occurred a few times. V is TRBV27 and J is TRBJ2-7; 9 bases map to TRBD2. The end of the DNA is better explained by TRBJ2-5, so the J call may be wrong. The CDR3 loop spans 16 amino acids. The germline CDR1 and CDR2 sequences are MNHEY and SMNVEV (reference sequence). CDR3 sequence (DNA): TGTGCCAGCACTTCCGTTGCGGGGGGGTCTTTAGGGACCCAGTACTTC. It yields the protein CASTSVAGGSLGTQYF.

As to this clonotype: A much larger clone differs by one base, so this may be a read error. V usage is TRBV5-1 and J usage is TRBJ2-3; D is perhaps TRBD1 or TRBD2 (5 bases each). This CDR3 region has 13 residues. The germline CDR1 and CDR2 sequences are SGHRS and YFSETQ. With 4 bases removed from V and 4 bases from J, the gap between germline ends came to 10 bases. The CDR3 spells CASSPGDADTQYF. In nucleotides, the CDR3 is TGCGCCAGCAGCCCTGGGGACGCAGATACGCAGTATTTT.

The J gene is TRBJ2-7, the V gene TRBV25-1; 11 bases agree with TRBD2. Looked up from germline, CDR1 is MGHDK and CDR2 is SYGVNS. The V segment lost 3 bases and the J segment 9 bases; nucleotides outside the gene matches: 10. The CDR3 runs 15 residues. This chain's CDR3 is CASSDPSGGMDGQYF. The CDR3 DNA sequence: TGTGCCAGCAGTGACCCTAGCGGGGGGATGGACGGGCAGTACTTC.

This clonotype was seen only a few times. This chain uses TRBV28 with TRBJ2-3; D may be TRBD2 (6 bases). The germline V gene has CDR1 MDHEN and CDR2 SYDVKM. The CDR3 runs 14 residues. Trimming shortened V by 7 bases and J by 0 bases, and 11 bases separated the two germline ends. CDR3: CASTQGLSTDTQYF. In DNA, the CDR3 is TGTGCCAGCACGCAGGGACTGAGCACAGATACGCAGTATTTT.

This clonotype has just a few counts. This chain uses TRBV12-3 or TRBV12-4 with TRBJ2-4; D is undetermined. The DNA end is more similar to TRBJ2-7, so the J call may be wrong. This CDR3 has 13 residues. The CDR3: CASSPEASFEQYF. The CDR3, as DNA: TGTGCCAGCAGTCCAGAGGCGAGTTTCGAGCAGTACTTC.

About this clonotype: A much larger clone differs by one base, so this may be a read error. V is TRBV7-2 and J is TRBJ2-1, with TRBD2 as a possible D gene (6 bases). Trimming took 1 base from V and 13 from J, leaving 14 bases between them. Germline values: CDR1 SGHTA, CDR2 FQGNSA. CDR3 length equals 13 residues. CDR3 sequence: CASSLDGTCKQFF. Here the CDR3 DNA reads TGTGCCAGCAGCTTAGACGGGACTTGCAAACAGTTCTTC.

The gene calls are TRBV7-8 and TRBJ2-3; unclear D gene. Germline V lookup: CDR1 SGHVS, CDR2 FQNEAQ. The CDR3 loop spans 15 amino acids. The germline V and J ends were trimmed by 4 bases and 10 bases, with 21 bases remaining between them. CDR3 DNA sequence: TGTGCCAGCAGCTCTGATCCCAACGCGTTGAGTGCGCAGTATTTT. Its protein is CASSSDPNALSAQYF.